A single sample gave rise to the 27 T cell receptor beta chains below, sequenced in a study of cytomegalovirus exposure and HLA in healthy donors. Researchers ran the PCR with 60 Vbeta and 13 Jbeta primers. Method: immunoSEQ multiplex PCR; TCRdb's copy keeps in-frame clones and lacks some. The table shows 130,000 to 150,000 clones, with about 79% occurring only once. Sequences were obtained from PBMCs. Receptor source: a male donor in good health and CMV-seronegative.

The chain couples TRBV7-9 to TRBJ2-1; TRBD2 might be the D (5 bases). CDR1 SEHNR and CDR2 FQNEAQ come from the germline V gene (reference sequence). With 4 bases removed from V and 4 bases from J, the gap between germline ends came to 17 bases. The CDR3 is made up of 16 amino acids. CDR3 bases: TGTGCCAGCAGCTCCCGACTAAGCGGCCTTTACAATGAGCAGTTCTTC. The encoded protein is CASSSRLSGLYNEQFF.

This chain connects TRBV29-1 to TRBJ1-2, with TRBD1 matching 9 bases. The CDR3 is made up of 11 amino acids. Trimming cost V 6 bases and J 6 bases; bases outside gene matches: 2. Germline V gives CDR1 SQVTM, CDR2 ANQGSEA. DNA for the CDR3: TGCAGCGTGGACAGGGGTGATGGCTACACCTTC. Translation gives CSVDRGDGYTF.

The chain is built from TRBV5-1 and TRBJ1-1; D is undetermined. Germline lookup yields CDR1 SGHRS and CDR2 YFSETQ. This CDR3 is 14 amino acids long. V was pared by 4 bases and J by 0 bases, with 10 bases between. The CDR3 bases are TGCGCCAGCAGCCTAACAGTTATGAACACTGAAGCTTTCTTT. Translated: CASSLTVMNTEAFF. Full variable domain (outside the CDR3, taken from reference TRBV5-1 and TRBJ1-1): KAGVTQTPRYLIKTRGQQVTLSCSPISGHRSVSWYQQTPGQGLQFLFEYFSETQRNKGNFPGRFSGRQFSNSRSEMNVSTLELGDSALYLCASSLTVMNTEAFFGQGTRLTVV.

This clone was detected once. The V and J genes are TRBV2 and TRBJ2-1; D is perhaps TRBD2 (5 bases). CDR3 length: 17 residues. Per the germline V gene, CDR1 is SNHLY and CDR2 is FYNNEI. The ends were cut back, 2 bases at V and 4 bases at J, with 18 bases in the middle. The CDR3 sequence: CASSEIPGSPPYNEQFF. DNA for the CDR3: TGTGCCAGCAGTGAAATCCCTGGGAGTCCCCCGTACAATGAGCAGTTCTTC.

The chain couples TRBV7-8 to TRBJ2-6, with 7 bases that match TRBD1. Per germline, CDR1 SGHVS and CDR2 FQNEAQ. The CDR3 has 18 amino acids. V was pared by 5 bases and J by 1 base, with 11 bases of the junction left unmatched. For the CDR3, the DNA is TGTGCCAGCAGCCGCACACAGGGGCTGACGTCTGGGGCCAACGTCCTGACTTTC. As protein: CASSRTQGLTSGANVLTF. Complete variable domain (other parts from reference TRBV7-8 and TRBJ2-6): GAGVSQSPRYKVAKRGQDVALRCDPISGHVSLFWYQQALGQGPEFLTYFQNEAQLDKSGLPSDRFFAERPEGSVSTLKIQRTQQEDSAVYLCASSRTQGLTSGANVLTFGAGSRLTVL.

This clone was observed a handful of times. One end of the junction does not line up with germline, which may come from a read error. The chain is built from TRBV7-9 and TRBJ1-2; 10 bases are a match to TRBD1. Germline-derived CDR1 and CDR2 are SEHNR and FQNEAQ (reference sequence). This CDR3 comprises 15 residues. The CDR3 is CSSSHPTGGAYGYTF. CDR3 coding DNA: TGTTCCAGCAGCCACCCGACAGGGGGCGCCTATGGCTACACCTTC.

This clone has only one observation. This chain uses TRBV25-1 with TRBJ1-2; possibly TRBD1 for D (6 bases). Germline assignment: CDR1 MGHDK and CDR2 SYGVNS. V dropped 2 bases and J dropped 2 bases, with 6 bases sitting between them. This CDR3 is built from 13 residues. CDR3 sequence reads: CASSEGQNYGYTF. The DNA for the CDR3 is TGTGCCAGCAGTGAAGGACAGAACTATGGCTACACCTTC.

The count of this clone is one. The V and J genes are TRBV21-1 and TRBJ1-1. TRBV21-1 is deemed a pseudogene. The CDR3 is 16 residues long. CDR3 residues: CASSLQGGGLNTEAFF. The CDR3 bases are TGTGCCAGCAGCCTCCAAGGGGGGGGTTTGAACACTGAAGCTTTCTTT.

The rearrangement joins TRBV19 to TRBJ1-1; perhaps TRBD1 as D (5 bases). The length of the CDR3 is 15 residues. Germline loops: CDR1 LNHDA, CDR2 SQIVND (reference sequence). The V and J ends lost 3 bases and 4 bases respectively, with 15 bases between them. CDR3 in amino acids: CASSMEGRVGTEAFF. DNA for the CDR3: TGTGCCAGTAGTATGGAGGGGCGCGTGGGCACTGAAGCTTTCTTT.

This clone was seen only a few times. The chain recombines TRBV5-5 with TRBJ1-5; no definite D call. Germline CDR1 reads SGHKS; CDR2 reads YYEKEE (reference sequence). This CDR3 is built from 15 residues. Trimming removed 1 base at V and 10 bases at J, with 18 bases between. CDR3 loop: CASSLLGLGDRPQHF. CDR3 DNA sequence: TGTGCCAGCAGCTTGTTAGGTCTTGGAGATAGACCCCAGCATTTT.

The CDR3 bases are TGCGCCAGCAGCCAAGTGGGGGGGGACGAGCAGTACTTC. Amino acids: CASSQVGGDEQYF. V gene TRBV4-3 combines with J gene TRBJ2-7; 7 bases fit TRBD2. The CDR3 loop spans 13 amino acids. Germline CDR1 is LGHNA and CDR2 is YSLEER. J gave up 5 bases and V 1 base, and 2 bases lay outside the gene matches.

V is TRBV10-3 and J is TRBJ2-2; 10 nucleotides match TRBD2. Germline V gene data show CDR1 as ENHRY and CDR2 as SYGVKD. The CDR3 loop spans 16 amino acids. Losses at the gene ends were 8 bases for V and 7 bases for J; bases not matched to a gene: 13. As DNA, the CDR3 is TGTGCCATCCATAAAGGGCTAGCGGGAGCGGTCGGGGAGCTGTTTTTT. This encodes CAIHKGLAGAVGELFF.

The DNA of the CDR3 is TGTGCCAGCAGCTTAAGTGGCAACTCCTACGAGCAGTACTTC. Its protein is CASSLSGNSYEQYF. The chain couples TRBV7-9 to TRBJ2-7; no clear D. The CDR3 totals 14 residues. In germline, CDR1 is SEHNR, CDR2 FQNEAQ (reference sequence). V was cut by 2 bases and J by 0 bases, with 8 bases left in between.

The rearrangement links TRBV9 to TRBJ1-1; weak D call: TRBD1 (5 bases). The CDR3 is made up of 16 amino acids. Germline assignment: CDR1 SGDLS and CDR2 YYNGEE. The V and J ends lost 3 bases and 3 bases respectively, with 18 bases between them. CDR3 nucleotide sequence: TGTGCCAGCAGCGCTTTCGGAGGCAGGGAGGACACTGAAGCTTTCTTT. Its translation: CASSAFGGREDTEAFF.

The J gene is TRBJ2-1, the V gene TRBV4-2; TRBD2 aligns across 7 bases. The J segment lost 6 bases and the V segment lost 4 bases, leaving 12 bases of the junction unmatched. This CDR3 spans 16 amino acids. In germline, CDR1 is LGHNA, CDR2 YNFKEQ. CDR3 nucleotide sequence: TGTGCCAGCAGCCCCCCCGGGACTATACAGCTCAATGAGCAGTTCTTC. Translation: CASSPPGTIQLNEQFF.

The CDR3 sequence is CAGKAGVANEKLFF. The DNA for the CDR3 is TGTGCCGGGAAAGCGGGGGTGGCTAATGAAAAACTGTTTTTT. V gene TRBV30 combines with J gene TRBJ1-4; possible D gene TRBD1, 5 bases. The V end lost 8 bases, the J end lost 3 bases, and 16 bases lay between the germline ends. This CDR3 has 14 residues. Germline V CDR1 and CDR2: GTSNPN, SVGIG (reference sequence).

The V gene is TRBV7-8, the J gene TRBJ2-7; 9 bases align to TRBD1. From germline, CDR1 is SGHVS and CDR2 FQNEAQ. V was pared by 1 base and J by 7 bases, with 11 bases of the junction left unmatched. The CDR3 has 16 amino acids. The CDR3 region has the DNA TGTGCCAGCAGCTTAGGAGCCGGGACAGGGAGTGGGGAGCAGTACTTC. Translation: CASSLGAGTGSGEQYF. The variable domain in full, completed from reference TRBV7-8 and TRBJ2-7, reads GAGVSQSPRYKVAKRGQDVALRCDPISGHVSLFWYQQALGQGPEFLTYFQNEAQLDKSGLPSDRFFAERPEGSVSTLKIQRTQQEDSAVYLCASSLGAGTGSGEQYFGPGTRLTVT.

The chain has TRBV2 and TRBJ1-2; 8 nucleotides line up with TRBD1. CDR1 SNHLY and CDR2 FYNNEI come from the germline V gene. This CDR3 is 17 amino acids long. V shed 0 bases, J shed 0 bases, and the junction held 6 bases outside the gene matches. In nucleotides, the CDR3 is TGTGCCAGCAGTGAAGCGAGCAGGACAGGGACTAACTATGGCTACACCTTC. Protein product: CASSEASRTGTNYGYTF. The full variable domain, with the rest looked up from reference TRBV2 and TRBJ1-2, is EPEVTQTPSHQVTQMGQEVILRCVPISNHLYFYWYRQILGQKVEFLVSFYNNEISEKSEIFDDQFSVERPDGSNFTLKIRSTKLEDSAMYFCASSEASRTGTNYGYTFGSGTRLTVV.

This clone was recorded only once. J is TRBJ2-7 and V is TRBV9; D gene unclear. This CDR3 comprises 13 residues. Germline V gives CDR1 SGDLS, CDR2 YYNGEE. Trimming left V 2 bases short and J 5 bases short, with 11 bases between. Written as DNA, the CDR3 is TGTGCCAGCAGCGTTCGGGTTTTAGACGAGCAGTACTTC. It encodes CASSVRVLDEQYF.

The rearrangement links TRBV7-9 to TRBJ1-5; possibly TRBD1 for D (6 bases). The CDR3 consists of 15 residues. The germline gives CDR1 SEHNR, CDR2 FQNEAQ (reference sequence). Trimming took off 4 bases at V and 0 bases at J, with 10 bases between the two ends. CDR3 nucleotide sequence: TGTGCCAGCAGCTCGGGACAAACTAGCAATCAGCCCCAGCATTTT. The encoded protein is CASSSGQTSNQPQHF.

This chain uses TRBV7-2 with TRBJ2-7, with D possibly being TRBD2 (5 bases). Germline CDR1 is SGHTA and CDR2 is FQGNSA. V shed 5 bases and J shed 0 bases, with 20 bases lying between them. This CDR3 comprises 17 residues. CDR3: CASSPSRGSHFSYEQYF. The CDR3 bases are TGTGCCAGCAGCCCCTCGAGAGGGAGCCACTTCTCCTACGAGCAGTACTTC.

The rearrangement links TRBV4-1 to TRBJ2-7; 7 bases fit TRBD2. The CDR3 is made up of 17 amino acids. V was clipped by 0 bases and J by 8 bases; unmatched bases: 16. Looked up from germline, CDR1 is MGHRA and CDR2 is YSYEKL. As DNA, the CDR3 is TGCGCCAGCAGCCAAGATGGTGTCGGGGGGACCCTTTTTCAGCAGTACTTC. Translated: CASSQDGVGGTLFQQYF.

This clone was observed a single time. The rearrangement uses TRBV7-3 and TRBJ2-1, with D unclear. Per the germline V gene, CDR1 is SGHTA and CDR2 is FQGTGA. Trimming took off 5 bases at V and 6 bases at J, with 11 bases between the two ends. The CDR3 has 13 amino acids. The CDR3 nucleotides are TGTGCCAGCAGCCCGTACAGTACCAATGAGCAGTTCTTC. This sequence encodes CASSPYSTNEQFF.

V is TRBV9 and J is TRBJ1-1; possible D gene TRBD1, 5 bases. V was clipped by 0 bases and J by 1 base, with 10 bases between them. Germline CDR1 is SGDLS and CDR2 is YYNGEE. The CDR3 is 15 residues long. The CDR3 region is CASSVVTDSNTEAFF. CDR3 DNA: TGTGCCAGCAGCGTAGTGACAGACTCGAACACTGAAGCTTTCTTT.

This chain joins TRBV9 and TRBJ2-7, with 8 bases aligning to TRBD2. The CDR3 is 18 amino acids. V shed 0 bases, J shed 6 bases, and the junction held 17 bases outside the gene matches. Germline-derived CDR1 and CDR2 are SGDLS and YYNGEE. In DNA form, the CDR3 reads TGTGCCAGCAGCGTAGGGCCCGGGGGCGTTTCGGGAGGGTTCGAGCAGTACTTC. Amino acids: CASSVGPGGVSGGFEQYF.

Only one count was recorded for this clone. The rearrangement links TRBV5-4 to TRBJ2-2, with 7 positions matching TRBD1. V dropped 4 bases and J dropped 0; count of bases not matched to a gene: 3. CDR1 and CDR2 (germline): SGHNT, YYREEE (reference sequence). This CDR3 comprises 15 residues. CDR3 nucleotides: TGTGCCAGCAGCCCGACAGGGCCGAACACCGGGGAGCTGTTTTTT. This gives the protein CASSPTGPNTGELFF.

The J gene is TRBJ1-1, the V gene TRBV15; 8 bases agree with TRBD1. Trimming at V came to 1 base and at J to 1 base, leaving 5 bases not matched to a gene. The germline gives CDR1 LNHNV, CDR2 YYDKDF (reference sequence). This CDR3 spans 16 amino acids. The DNA of the CDR3 is TGTGCCACCAGCAGAGCCGCCGGGACAGGGAACACTGAAGCTTTCTTT. Translation gives CATSRAAGTGNTEAFF. Filled out from reference TRBV15 and TRBJ1-1, the complete variable domain reads DAMVIQNPRYQVTQFGKPVTLSCSQTLNHNVMYWYQQKSSQAPKLLFHYYDKDFNNEADTPDNFQSRRPNTSFCFLDIRSPGLGDTAMYLCATSRAAGTGNTEAFFGQGTRLTVV.